A single sample is the source of the 21 T cell receptor beta chains below, sequenced in a study of Graves' ophthalmopathy and Graves' hyperthyroidism. The sequenced template was RNA, covering the TCR beta CDR3 region. The first-round RT-PCR employed HTBI primers together with the Qiagen OneStep RT-PCR kit. A multiplex PCR was then performed as the second round. TCRdb fed the multiplex PCR reads into MiXCR, producing one record per CDR3 protein. The sample contains about 200,000 distinct CDR3 sequences, 25% to 30% of which appear only once. Sequenced: peripheral blood. The receptors come from a man aged 50-60 years with Graves' ophthalmopathy.

At least ten counts were recorded for this clonotype. The chain links TRBV28 to TRBJ1-5; TRBD1 agrees at 8 bases. Germline CDR1 is MDHEN and CDR2 is SYDVKM. J gave up 3 bases and V 3 bases, and 4 bases lay outside the gene matches. This CDR3 is built from 15 residues. The CDR3 DNA is TGTGCCAGCAGTTTTGTCAGGGGGCTCAATCAGCCCCAGCATTTT. It specifies CASSFVRGLNQPQHF. Variable domain in full (rest from reference TRBV28 and TRBJ1-5): DVKVTQSSRYLVKRTGEKVFLECVQDMDHENMFWYRQDPGLGLRLIYFSYDVKMKEKGDIPEGYSVSREKKERFSLILESASTNQTSMYLCASSFVRGLNQPQHFGDGTRLSIL.

In this sample, this clonotype turned up many times. The chain recombines TRBV7-2 with TRBJ2-2, with 10 positions matching TRBD2. The germline V gene has CDR1 SGHTA and CDR2 FQGNSA. This CDR3 contains 18 residues. The junction had 9 bases not matched to a gene; V was cut back by 2 bases and J by 3 bases. CDR3 amino acids: CASSLSGRASRDTGELFF. DNA of the CDR3: TGTGCCAGCAGCTTAAGCGGGAGGGCCAGTAGGGACACCGGGGAGCTGTTTTTT.

This clonotype was recorded at least ten times. CDR3 loop: CASSLVAPDYEQYF. The CDR3 DNA is TGCGCCAGCAGCTTGGTTGCACCGGACTACGAGCAGTACTTC. J is TRBJ2-7 and V is TRBV5-1; D unresolved. Deletions cut 0 bases from V and 3 bases from J, with 10 bases between. Germline assignment: CDR1 SGHRS and CDR2 YFSETQ. This CDR3 spans 14 amino acids.

This clonotype was picked up many times. DNA for the CDR3: TGTGCCAGCAGCCTAGGGGCTCAGCTCTTCTATGGCTACACCTTC. Translating it yields CASSLGAQLFYGYTF. The chain employs TRBV3-1 and TRBJ1-2, with D possibly being TRBD1 (5 bases). The CDR3 has 15 amino acids. The V end lost 4 bases, the J end lost 4 bases, and 16 bases lay between the germline ends. The germline gives CDR1 LGHDT, CDR2 YNNKEL (reference sequence). Combining the CDR3 with reference TRBV3-1 and TRBJ1-2 gives the whole variable domain DTAVSQTPKYLVTQMGNDKSIKCEQNLGHDTMYWYKQDSKKFLKIMFSYNNKELIINETVPNRFSPKSPDKAHLNLHINSLELGDSAVYFCASSLGAQLFYGYTFGSGTRLTVV.

This chain uses TRBV11-2 with TRBJ2-7, with 8 bases identical to TRBD2. The V gene's germline CDR1 is SGHAT and CDR2 FQNNGV. The CDR3 contains 17 residues. After removal of 1 base from V and 5 bases from J, the junction contained 13 bases not matched to a gene. DNA of the CDR3: TGTGCCAGCAGCTTAGGATCCGGGAGGGGCCACGGGAACGAGCAGTACTTC. It yields the protein CASSLGSGRGHGNEQYF.

This clonotype was counted a single time. The rearrangement uses TRBV6-5 and TRBJ2-7; TRBD1 aligns across 9 bases. Trimming took 3 bases from V and 2 from J; bases not matched to a gene: 11. In germline, CDR1 is MNHEY, CDR2 SVGAGI. The CDR3 loop spans 17 amino acids. The CDR3 region has the DNA TGTGCCAGCAGTTATGGGTCCACAGGGGGCTATACCTACGAGCAGTACTTC. Amino acid sequence: CASSYGSTGGYTYEQYF.

This clonotype was picked up many times. This chain joins TRBV7-8 and TRBJ2-5; D remains unclear. Trimming pared 4 bases from V and 5 bases from J, leaving 14 bases between. Germline V lookup: CDR1 SGHVS, CDR2 FQNEAQ. The CDR3 length is 14 residues. CDR3: CASSSPRGWETQYF. In DNA, the CDR3 is TGTGCCAGCAGCTCCCCGAGAGGTTGGGAGACCCAGTACTTC.

This clonotype was counted at least ten times. The chain uses TRBV5-6 and TRBJ2-2; 8 bases match TRBD1. CDR1 and CDR2 from the germline V gene are SGHDT and YYEEEE. This CDR3 has 15 amino acids. V lost 5 bases, J lost 2 bases, and 5 bases stayed unmatched. The CDR3 nucleotides read TGTGCCAGCAGTTCTACAGGGGGTAACACCGGGGAGCTGTTTTTT. It is translated as CASSSTGGNTGELFF. Combining the CDR3 with reference TRBV5-6 and TRBJ2-2 gives the whole variable domain DAGVTQSPTHLIKTRGQQVTLRCSPKSGHDTVSWYQQALGQGPQFIFQYYEEEERQRGNFPDRFSGHQFPNYSSELNVNALLLGDSALYLCASSSTGGNTGELFFGEGSRLTVL.

This clonotype was found many times. The V call is TRBV20-1, the J call TRBJ2-7; no definite D call. The CDR3 runs 11 residues. Germline-derived CDR1 and CDR2 are DFQATT and SNEGSKA (reference sequence). With 3 bases removed from V and 1 base from J, the gap between germline ends came to 4 bases. Written as DNA, the CDR3 is TGCAGTGCTAGGACTTCCTACGAGCAGTACTTC. Its protein product is CSARTSYEQYF.

The genes are TRBV9 and TRBJ2-7; 7 bases agree with TRBD1. This CDR3 is 17 amino acids long. The junction had 15 bases not matched to a gene; V was cut back by 4 bases and J by 2 bases. Per the germline V gene, CDR1 is SGDLS and CDR2 is YYNGEE. The CDR3 reads CASSRHYSTGSPYEQYF. In nucleotides, the CDR3 is TGTGCCAGCAGCCGCCACTATTCGACAGGGTCTCCCTACGAGCAGTACTTC.

This chain joins TRBV2 and TRBJ1-5; TRBD1 is a possible D gene (5 bases). Germline V CDR1 and CDR2: SNHLY, FYNNEI. Trimming took 6 bases from V and 12 from J, leaving 12 bases between them. There are 11 residues in the CDR3. The chain's CDR3 is CASSQGLGQHF. CDR3 nucleotides: TGTGCCAGCAGCCAGGGTTTGGGCCAGCATTTT.

In this sample, this clonotype turned up many times. The chain recombines TRBV3-1 with TRBJ2-5; 7 bases are a match to TRBD2. With V trimmed by 6 bases and J by 8 bases, 9 bases remained unmatched. This CDR3 has 13 amino acids. Germline V gene data show CDR1 as LGHDT and CDR2 as YNNKEL (reference sequence). CDR3 region: CASRSSGGVTQYF. The CDR3 DNA sequence: TGTGCCAGCAGGTCTTCGGGAGGAGTAACCCAGTACTTC.

This clonotype was seen ten or more times. The chain combines TRBV27 with TRBJ1-5, with TRBD1 matching 9 bases. V gave up 2 bases and J gave up 2 bases; unmatched junction bases: 19. The germline V gene has CDR1 MNHEY and CDR2 SMNVEV (reference sequence). This CDR3 has 21 residues. CDR3 DNA sequence: TGTGCCAGCAGTTTACCCCAGCAAACAGGGGGCGGATTGGATGGCAATCAGCCCCAGCATTTT. Protein: CASSLPQQTGGGLDGNQPQHF.

This clonotype appeared many times. The rearrangement joins TRBV9 to TRBJ2-5; 12 bases are shared with TRBD2. Unmatched junction bases numbered 10, after V lost 3 bases and J lost 1 base. This CDR3 contains 18 residues. The germline V gene has CDR1 SGDLS and CDR2 YYNGEE. CDR3 loop: CASSGLSGTSGPQETQYF. As DNA, the CDR3 is TGTGCCAGCAGCGGACTGAGTGGGACTAGCGGGCCCCAAGAGACCCAGTACTTC.

The sample holds many counts of this clonotype. This rearrangement joins TRBV7-9 to TRBJ1-1, with 9 bases fitting TRBD1. The CDR3 runs to 15 residues. V lost 4 bases to trimming and J lost 3 bases; unmatched junction nucleotides: 6. Germline V CDR1 and CDR2: SEHNR, FQNEAQ (reference sequence). CDR3 residues: CASSSAGQGYTEAFF. The DNA for the CDR3 is TGTGCCAGCAGCTCGGCGGGACAGGGTTACACTGAAGCTTTCTTT.

The genes are TRBV11-2 and TRBJ2-5, with D unclear. The V gene lost 0 bases and the J gene lost 4 bases, with 9 bases spanning the gap. CDR1 is SGHAT, CDR2 FQNNGV, per germline. This CDR3 contains 14 residues. The CDR3 region has the DNA TGTGCCAGCAGCTTAGAAGTCAAGCGAGAGACCCAGTACTTC. Amino acid sequence: CASSLEVKRETQYF.

This clonotype was found many times. This sequence joins TRBV27 and TRBJ1-5; a possible D gene is TRBD1 (5 bases). Trimming pared 6 bases from V and 2 bases from J, leaving 14 bases between. This CDR3 comprises 15 residues. Germline loops: CDR1 MNHEY, CDR2 SMNVEV (reference sequence). The CDR3 region is CASSRTIGGNQPQHF. CDR3 nucleotides: TGTGCCAGCAGCCGGACAATAGGGGGCAATCAGCCCCAGCATTTT.

This clonotype was seen repeatedly, ten times or more. This CDR3 reads CASSIRWTGGTEAFF. In DNA, the CDR3 is TGTGCCAGTAGTATCCGATGGACAGGGGGCACTGAAGCTTTCTTT. V gene TRBV19 combines with J gene TRBJ1-1; 10 bases fit TRBD1. The CDR3 covers 15 residues. V trimming: 3 bases; J trimming: 4 bases; junction bases outside the gene matches: 5. CDR1 is LNHDA and CDR2 is SQIVND in the germline V gene (reference sequence).

This clonotype was found many times. The chain couples TRBV5-6 to TRBJ2-2; tentative D call: TRBD2 (5 bases). The V gene's germline CDR1 is SGHDT and CDR2 YYEEEE. The CDR3 contains 14 residues. Trimming removed 3 bases at V and 7 bases at J, with 13 bases between. Here the CDR3 reads CASSYGGIYGELFF. CDR3 sequence (DNA): TGTGCCAGCAGCTACGGAGGCATTTACGGGGAGCTGTTTTTT.

This clonotype has at least ten counts. The chain combines TRBV24-1 with TRBJ2-7, with D perhaps matching TRBD1 or TRBD2 (5 bases each). Trimming left V 6 bases short and J 4 bases short, with 18 bases between. Per the germline V gene, CDR1 is KGHDR and CDR2 is SFDVKD. This CDR3 has 15 residues. DNA for the CDR3: TGTGCCACCAGTTGGCCCAGGGACCAGCTTTACGAGCAGTACTTC. Its protein is CATSWPRDQLYEQYF.

The chain uses TRBV2 and TRBJ2-7; 11 bases agree with TRBD2. The germline V gene encodes CDR1 SNHLY and CDR2 FYNNEI. V trimming: 0 bases; J trimming: 6 bases; junction bases outside the gene matches: 19. The CDR3 is 20 amino acids. CDR3 nucleotide sequence: TGTGCCAGCAGTGAAGCGCTTCGGACCCAGTCACTAGCGGGAGAAAGCGAGCAGTACTTC. Translated, it gives CASSEALRTQSLAGESEQYF.